The 5 T cell receptor beta chains presented below share a single source sample, sequenced in a study of blood T cells in healthy people across ages. Using a J-beta primer mix together with a sample-barcoded 5' primer, a second PCR was run for roughly 6 to 12 cycles. MiXCR, applied by TCRdb to the 5' RACE reads, yields one record per CDR3 protein. The table shows a few hundred thousand distinct CDR3 sequences, with 45% to 65% occurring only once. Source material: blood. The receptor source for this set is a man in his sixties in good health.

There are many counts of this clonotype. This chain links TRBV5-1 with TRBJ2-5; D is unresolved. CDR1 is SGHRS and CDR2 is YFSETQ in the germline V gene. Trimming removed 4 bases from V and 1 base from J, with 11 bases in between. The length of the CDR3 is 14 residues. The CDR3 region is CASSATGLQETQYF. The CDR3 nucleotides are TGCGCCAGCAGCGCCACTGGGCTCCAAGAGACCCAGTACTTC.

The genes are TRBV27 and TRBJ2-5; 9 nucleotides agree with TRBD1. The J segment lost 5 bases and the V segment lost 6 bases, leaving 7 bases of the junction unmatched. There are 14 residues in the CDR3. The germline V gene has CDR1 MNHEY and CDR2 SMNVEV (reference sequence). The CDR3 is CASRLQGARETQYF. In DNA, the CDR3 is TGTGCCAGCAGGCTACAGGGGGCGCGGGAGACCCAGTACTTC.

J is TRBJ1-2 and V is TRBV6-6; no reliable D call. Germline values: CDR1 MNHNY, CDR2 SVGAGI (reference sequence). V lost 5 bases and J 3 bases, leaving 10 bases between the germline ends. The CDR3 spans 13 residues. CDR3 nucleotide sequence: TGTGCCAGCAGTCCCGAGACTGACTATGGCTACACCTTC. Translating it yields CASSPETDYGYTF.

The chain joins TRBV4-1 to TRBJ2-7; D remains ambiguous. Germline values: CDR1 MGHRA, CDR2 YSYEKL. V was clipped by 5 bases and J by 4 bases, with 12 bases between them. This CDR3 spans 13 amino acids. The CDR3 here is CASSSLFSYEQYF. The CDR3 coding sequence is TGCGCCAGCAGCTCATTATTCTCTTACGAGCAGTACTTC.

The chain recombines TRBV2 with TRBJ1-5, with D tentatively TRBD1 (6 bases). The CDR3 is 16 amino acids. Trimming removed 8 bases from V and 2 bases from J, with 19 bases in between. In germline, CDR1 is SNHLY, CDR2 FYNNEI. The CDR3 DNA is TGTGCCAGCGAACTCAGGGGTACGCGGCGCAATCAGCCCCAGCATTTT. Translating it yields CASELRGTRRNQPQHF.